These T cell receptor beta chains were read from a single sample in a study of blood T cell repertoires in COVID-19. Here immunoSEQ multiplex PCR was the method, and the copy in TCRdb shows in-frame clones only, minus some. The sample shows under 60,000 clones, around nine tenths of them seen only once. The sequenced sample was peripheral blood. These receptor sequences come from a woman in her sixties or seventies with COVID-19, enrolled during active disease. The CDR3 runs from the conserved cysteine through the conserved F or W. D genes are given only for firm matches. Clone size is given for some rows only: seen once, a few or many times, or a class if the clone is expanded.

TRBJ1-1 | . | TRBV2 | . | CASSPEPIRVTEAFF | TGTGCCAGCAGCCCAGAACCTATCAGGGTGACTGAAGCTTTCTTT
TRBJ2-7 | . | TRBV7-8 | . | CASSLDTGPYEQYF | TGTGCCAGCAGCTTAGACACAGGGCCCTACGAGCAGTACTTC
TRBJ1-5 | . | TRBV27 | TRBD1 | CASRDRGRGGNQPQHF | TGTGCCAGCAGGGACAGGGGCCGGGGGGGCAATCAGCCCCAGCATTTT
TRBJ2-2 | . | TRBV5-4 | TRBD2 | CASSRDIAGGGTGELFF | TGTGCCAGCAGCCGCGATATAGCGGGAGGGGGAACCGGGGAGCTGTTTTTT
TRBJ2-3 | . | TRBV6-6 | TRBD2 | CASSPSGNTDTQYF | TGTGCCAGCAGTCCTAGCGGGAACACAGATACGCAGTATTTT
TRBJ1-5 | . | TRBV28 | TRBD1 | CASSRLDRDNQPQHF | TGTGCCAGCAGTCGCCTGGACAGGGACAATCAGCCCCAGCATTTT
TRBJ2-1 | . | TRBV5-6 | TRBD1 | CASSLPGTGVRDEQFF | TGTGCCAGCAGCTTGCCCGGGACAGGGGTACGCGATGAGCAGTTCTTC
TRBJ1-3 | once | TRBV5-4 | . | CASSVGMPGQLGNTIYF | TGTGCCAGCAGCGTCGGAATGCCGGGACAACTAGGAAACACCATATATTTT
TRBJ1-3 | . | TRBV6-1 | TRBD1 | CASSESRTGRLRGNTIYF | TGTGCCAGCAGTGAATCTCGGACAGGGCGACTGAGGGGAAACACCATATATTTT
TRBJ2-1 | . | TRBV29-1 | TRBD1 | CSVGLTQGAGEQFF | TGCAGCGTGGGTTTAACACAGGGGGCGGGTGAGCAGTTCTTC
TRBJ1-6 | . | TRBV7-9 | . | CASSFEQRNSPLHF | TGTGCCAGCAGCTTCGAACAGAGAAATTCACCCCTCCACTTT
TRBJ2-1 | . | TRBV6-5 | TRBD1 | CASHRGSYNEQFF | TGTGCCAGCCACAGGGGTTCCTACAATGAGCAGTTCTTC
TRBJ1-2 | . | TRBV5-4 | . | CASSDGQRYGYTF | TGTGCCAGCAGCGACGGACAGAGGTATGGCTACACCTTC
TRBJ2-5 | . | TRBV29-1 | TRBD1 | CSVEKMGQQETQYF | TGCAGCGTTGAAAAGATGGGACAGCAAGAGACCCAGTACTTC
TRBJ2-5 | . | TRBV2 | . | CASRAAGETQYF | TGTGCCAGCAGGGCGGCGGGAGAGACCCAGTACTTC
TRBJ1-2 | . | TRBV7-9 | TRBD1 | CASSSGQGLLGYTF | TGTGCCAGCAGCTCGGGACAGGGTTTATTGGGCTACACCTTC
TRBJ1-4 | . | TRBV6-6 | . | CASSYRQGEKLFF | TGTGCCAGCAGTTACCGTCAGGGTGAAAAACTGTTTTTT
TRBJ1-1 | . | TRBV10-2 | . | CASRDTGLNTEAFF | TGCGCCAGCAGGGACACAGGGTTGAACACTGAAGCTTTCTTT
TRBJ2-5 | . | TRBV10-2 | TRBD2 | CASSAEGGWETQYF | TGCGCCAGCAGTGCGGAGGGAGGGTGGGAGACCCAGTACTTC
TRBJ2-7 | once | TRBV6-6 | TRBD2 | CASSYQTSGTYEQYF | TGTGCCAGCAGTTACCAGACTAGCGGGACGTACGAGCAGTACTTC
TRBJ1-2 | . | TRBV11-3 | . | CASTLIRNYGYTF | TGTGCCAGCACCCTAATACGGAACTATGGCTACACCTTC
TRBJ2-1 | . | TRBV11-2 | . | CASSSNYGGDNEQFF | TGTGCCAGCAGCTCCAACTATGGAGGAGACAATGAGCAGTTCTTC
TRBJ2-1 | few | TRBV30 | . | CAWSPTNFYNEQFF | TGTGCCTGGAGTCCTACTAACTTTTACAATGAGCAGTTCTTC
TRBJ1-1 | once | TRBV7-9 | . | CASSLGWRAPGEAFF | TGTGCCAGCAGCTTAGGGTGGAGGGCGCCGGGTGAAGCTTTCTTT
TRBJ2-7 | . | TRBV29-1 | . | CSVELYREQYF | TGCAGCGTTGAACTTTACAGGGAGCAGTACTTC
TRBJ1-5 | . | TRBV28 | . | CASSLSHGTLFHQPQHF | TGTGCCAGCAGTTTATCCCACGGGACACTTTTTCATCAGCCCCAGCATTTT
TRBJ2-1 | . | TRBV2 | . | CASIQRESSYNEQFF | TGTGCCAGCATTCAGAGGGAGAGCTCCTACAATGAGCAGTTCTTC
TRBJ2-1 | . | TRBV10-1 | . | CASSESAATYNEQFF | TGCGCCAGCAGTGAATCAGCGGCTACCTACAATGAGCAGTTCTTC
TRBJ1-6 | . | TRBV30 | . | CAWSYRDNSPLHF | TGTGCCTGGAGTTACAGGGATAATTCACCCCTCCACTTT
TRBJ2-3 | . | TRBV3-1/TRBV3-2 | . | CASGPGREHTDTQYF | TGTGCCAGCGGCCCCGGGCGGGAACACACAGATACGCAGTATTTT
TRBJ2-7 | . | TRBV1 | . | CTSSQDLTCYEQYF | TGCACCAGCAGCCAAGATCTTACTTGCTACGAGCAGTACTTC
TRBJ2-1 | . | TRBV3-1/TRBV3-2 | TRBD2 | CASSPATSAYNEQFF | TGTGCCAGCAGCCCAGCGACTAGCGCATACAATGAGCAGTTCTTC
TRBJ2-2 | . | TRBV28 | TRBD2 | CASSFKSGRAGELFF | TGTGCCAGCAGTTTCAAGTCAGGGAGGGCCGGGGAGCTGTTTTTT
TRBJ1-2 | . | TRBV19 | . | CASSRPFSGAGYTF | TGTGCCAGTAGTAGGCCCTTCAGTGGGGCTGGCTACACCTTC
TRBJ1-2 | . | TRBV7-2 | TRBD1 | CASSYPSPDRRDGYTF | TGTGCCAGCAGCTACCCATCCCCGGACAGGAGGGATGGCTACACCTTC
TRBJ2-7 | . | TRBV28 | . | CASSMQGSRYEQYF | TGTGCCAGCAGTATGCAAGGTAGCAGATACGAGCAGTACTTC